A single sample gave rise to the 18 T cell receptor beta chains below, sequenced in a study of T cells expressing NK-cell markers. TCRdb reprocessed the 5' RACE reads and keeps a single row for each CDR3 protein, giving no DNA. The sample spans fewer than 300,000 distinct CDR3 sequences; the ten largest clones claim 4% to 5%. The sequencing input was blood T cells: a sorted CD56 or NKG2C T cell subset, CD4+ or CD8+ T cells, or bulk PBMC T cells (not recorded which). The receptor source for this set is a woman between 18 and 75 years old in good health.

V gene TRBV6-2 or TRBV6-3 combines with J gene TRBJ2-1; with no DNA, the TCRdb D assignment of TRBD2 cannot be verified. CDR1 is MNHEY, CDR2 SVGEGT, per germline. There are 14 residues in the CDR3. CDR3 protein: CASSFKTSGNEQFF.

The genes are TRBV6-5 and TRBJ2-7. The CDR3 consists of 13 residues. Germline V gene sequence: CDR1 MNHEY, CDR2 SVGAGI. The CDR3 here is CASSYSFRYEQYF.

The V gene is TRBV29-1, the J gene TRBJ1-1; TCRdb picks TRBD1, but there is no DNA to check that call. Per the germline V gene, CDR1 is SQVTM and CDR2 is ANQGSEA. The length of the CDR3 is 15 residues. Here the CDR3 reads CSVTPFVGVGTEAFF.

The gene calls are TRBV29-1 and TRBJ2-1; TCRdb gives TRBD2 as the D gene, but with no DNA this cannot be confirmed. The CDR3 runs to 19 residues. In germline, CDR1 is SQVTM, CDR2 ANQGSEA. The CDR3 here is CSGYRTSGMERNNNNEQFF.

V is TRBV28 and J is TRBJ2-1; there is no DNA to check the TCRdb D call of TRBD1. CDR1 and CDR2 (germline): MDHEN, SYDVKM. CDR3 length: 14 residues. This chain's CDR3 is CASKTGGEYGEQFF.

The V gene is TRBV5-1, the J gene TRBJ1-1. The germline gives CDR1 SGHRS, CDR2 YFSETQ. The CDR3 runs to 15 residues. The CDR3: CASSSDRFSGTEAFF. Drawing the rest from reference TRBV5-1 and TRBJ1-1, the complete variable domain is KAGVTQTPRYLIKTRGQQVTLSCSPISGHRSVSWYQQTPGQGLQFLFEYFSETQRNKGNFPGRFSGRQFSNSRSEMNVSTLELGDSALYLCASSSDRFSGTEAFFGQGTRLTVV.

The V gene is TRBV7-2, the J gene TRBJ2-2. The CDR3 is 13 amino acids. The V gene's germline CDR1 is SGHTA and CDR2 FQGNSA. The CDR3 sequence: CASSPRVSGELFF.

This chain uses TRBV9 with TRBJ2-2; no DNA is available, so the TRBD2 call from TCRdb remains unchecked. Germline CDR1 reads SGDLS; CDR2 reads YYNGEE. The CDR3 runs to 16 residues. CDR3 sequence reads: CASSGGLAANTGELFF.

The J gene is TRBJ2-4, the V gene TRBV11-2; the D call from TCRdb, TRBD1, cannot be confirmed without DNA. CDR1 and CDR2 from the germline V gene are SGHAT and FQNNGV. This CDR3 contains 16 residues. The CDR3 region is CASSPQGAVAKNIQYF.

The genes are TRBV7-2 and TRBJ2-1; TCRdb indicates TRBD1, and absent DNA this call remains unverified. This CDR3 spans 17 amino acids. CDR1 is SGHTA, CDR2 FQGNSA, per germline. The CDR3 sequence is CASSFTSGTVTYNEQFF.

This rearrangement joins TRBV12-3 or TRBV12-4 to TRBJ1-3; with no DNA, the TCRdb D assignment of TRBD1 cannot be verified. CDR3 size: 14 residues. The CDR3 protein is CASSPWNSGNTIYF.

The chain combines TRBV18 with TRBJ2-7. Per the germline V gene, CDR1 is KGHSH and CDR2 is LQKENI. The CDR3 loop spans 14 amino acids. The CDR3: CASSPPGKNYEQYF. Using reference TRBV18 and TRBJ2-7 for the parts outside the CDR3, the full variable domain is NAGVMQNPRHLVRRRGQEARLRCSPMKGHSHVYWYRQLPEEGLKFMVYLQKENIIDESGMPKERFSAEFPKEGPSILRIQQVVRGDSAAYFCASSPPGKNYEQYFGPGTRLTVT.

The CDR3 sequence is CASSLVDILSYEQYF. J is TRBJ2-7 and V is TRBV5-6. The length of the CDR3 is 15 residues. Germline values: CDR1 SGHDT, CDR2 YYEEEE.

The chain's CDR3 is CASSQGDRASGELFF. The chain links TRBV3-1 to TRBJ2-2; absent DNA, TCRdb's TRBD1 call cannot be checked. The CDR3 has 15 amino acids. CDR1 and CDR2 (germline): LGHDT, YNNKEL (reference sequence).

The CDR3 is CASSPRGLQIQETQYF. The rearrangement links TRBV23-1 to TRBJ2-5; lacking DNA, the TRBD1 call made by TCRdb goes unchecked. TRBV23-1 is reported as an ORF; its role is uncertain. This CDR3 has 16 amino acids.

The chain links TRBV30 to TRBJ2-3; TCRdb calls TRBD1, which cannot be checked without DNA. Looked up from germline, CDR1 is GTSNPN and CDR2 is SVGIG (reference sequence). The CDR3 length is 14 residues. The CDR3 loop reads CAWNRDRVTDTQYF. Based on the CDR3 plus reference TRBV30 and TRBJ2-3, the full variable domain is SQTIHQWPATLVQPVGSPLSLECTVEGTSNPNLYWYRQAAGRGLQLLFYSVGIGQISSEVPQNLSASRPQDRQFILSSKKLLLSDSGFYLCAWNRDRVTDTQYFGPGTRLTVL.

The chain recombines TRBV5-1 with TRBJ2-2. The CDR3 is 16 residues long. Germline CDR1 and CDR2: SGHRS and YFSETQ. CDR3 region: CASSLAVSQNTGELFF.

The rearrangement links TRBV12-3 or TRBV12-4 to TRBJ2-3; the D gene TCRdb calls, TRBD1, cannot be checked with no DNA. This CDR3 comprises 14 residues. The CDR3 spells CASILGQTTDTQYF.